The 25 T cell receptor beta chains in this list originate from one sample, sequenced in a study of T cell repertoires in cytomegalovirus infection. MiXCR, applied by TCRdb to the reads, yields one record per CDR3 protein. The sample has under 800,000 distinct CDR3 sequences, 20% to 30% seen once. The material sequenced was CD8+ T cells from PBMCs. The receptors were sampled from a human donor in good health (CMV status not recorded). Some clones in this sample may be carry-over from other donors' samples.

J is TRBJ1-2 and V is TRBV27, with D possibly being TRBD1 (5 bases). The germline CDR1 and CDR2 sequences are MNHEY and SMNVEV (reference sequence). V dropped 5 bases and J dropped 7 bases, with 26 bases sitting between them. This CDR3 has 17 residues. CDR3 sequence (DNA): TGTGCCAGCAGTCCCAGCCCCACCGGGACCGCGGACGGTGGCTACACCTTC. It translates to CASSPSPTGTADGGYTF.

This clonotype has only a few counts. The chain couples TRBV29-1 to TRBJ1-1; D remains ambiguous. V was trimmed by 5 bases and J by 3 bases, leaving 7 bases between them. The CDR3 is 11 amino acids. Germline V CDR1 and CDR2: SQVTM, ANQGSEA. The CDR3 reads CSVLRYTEAFF. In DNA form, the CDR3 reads TGCAGCGTTTTAAGATACACTGAAGCTTTCTTT.

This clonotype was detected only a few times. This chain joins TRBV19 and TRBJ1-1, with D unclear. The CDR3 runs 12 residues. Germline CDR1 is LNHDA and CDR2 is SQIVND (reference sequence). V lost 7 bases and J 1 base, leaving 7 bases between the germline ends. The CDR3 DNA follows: TGTGCCAGTACGGGATCGAACACTGAAGCTTTCTTT. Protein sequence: CASTGSNTEAFF.

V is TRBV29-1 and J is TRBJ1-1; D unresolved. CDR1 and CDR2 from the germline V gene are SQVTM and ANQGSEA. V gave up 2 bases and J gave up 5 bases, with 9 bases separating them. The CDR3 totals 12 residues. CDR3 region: CSVEWGGTEAFF. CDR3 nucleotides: TGCAGCGTTGAATGGGGAGGGACTGAAGCTTTCTTT.

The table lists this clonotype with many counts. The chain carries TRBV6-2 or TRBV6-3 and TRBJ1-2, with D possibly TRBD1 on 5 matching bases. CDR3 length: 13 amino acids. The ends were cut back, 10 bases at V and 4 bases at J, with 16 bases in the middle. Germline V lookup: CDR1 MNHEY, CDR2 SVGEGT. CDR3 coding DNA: TGTGCCACAACGCCCGGGACGGCCTATGGCTACACCTTC. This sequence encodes CATTPGTAYGYTF.

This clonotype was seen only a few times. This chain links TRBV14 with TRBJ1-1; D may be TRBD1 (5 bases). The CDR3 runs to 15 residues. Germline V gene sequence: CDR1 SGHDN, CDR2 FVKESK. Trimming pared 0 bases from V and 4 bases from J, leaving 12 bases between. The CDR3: CASSQEPGWRTEAFF. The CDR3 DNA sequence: TGTGCCAGCAGCCAAGAGCCAGGGTGGCGCACTGAAGCTTTCTTT.

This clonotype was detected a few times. In DNA, the CDR3 is TGTGCCAGCAGTTTATACAGCACCTTACAGTACTTC. Translating it yields CASSLYSTLQYF. V and J are TRBV28 and TRBJ2-4; D gene unclear. The germline CDR1 and CDR2 sequences are MDHEN and SYDVKM. V lost 1 base to trimming and J lost 13 bases, with 11 bases between them. The CDR3 runs to 12 residues.

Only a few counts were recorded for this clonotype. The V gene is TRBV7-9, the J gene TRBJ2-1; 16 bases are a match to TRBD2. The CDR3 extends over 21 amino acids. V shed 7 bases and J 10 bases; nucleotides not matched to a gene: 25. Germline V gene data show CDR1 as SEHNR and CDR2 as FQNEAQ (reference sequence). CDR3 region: CASTHPGGTSGGAPTSGEQFF. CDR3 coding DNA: TGTGCCAGCACCCATCCGGGCGGGACTAGCGGGGGGGCACCCACGTCGGGGGAGCAGTTCTTC.

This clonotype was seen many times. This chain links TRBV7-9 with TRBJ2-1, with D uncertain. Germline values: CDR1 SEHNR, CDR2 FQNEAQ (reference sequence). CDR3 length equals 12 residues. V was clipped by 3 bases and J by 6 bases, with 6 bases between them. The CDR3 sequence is CASSFQSNEQFF. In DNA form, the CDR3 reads TGTGCCAGCAGCTTTCAGTCCAATGAGCAGTTCTTC.

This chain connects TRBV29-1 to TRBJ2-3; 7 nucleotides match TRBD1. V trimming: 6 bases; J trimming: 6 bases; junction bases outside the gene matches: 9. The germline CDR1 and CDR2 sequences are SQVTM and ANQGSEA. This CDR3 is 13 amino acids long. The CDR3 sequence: CSVCEGAGDTQYF. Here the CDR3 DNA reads TGCAGCGTCTGCGAGGGGGCAGGGGATACGCAGTATTTT.

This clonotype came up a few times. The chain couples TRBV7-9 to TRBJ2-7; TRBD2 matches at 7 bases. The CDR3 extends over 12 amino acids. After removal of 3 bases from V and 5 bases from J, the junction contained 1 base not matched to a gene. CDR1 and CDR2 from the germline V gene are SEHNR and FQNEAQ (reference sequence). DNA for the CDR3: TGTGCCAGCAGCTTTGCGGGAGACGAGCAGTACTTC. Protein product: CASSFAGDEQYF.

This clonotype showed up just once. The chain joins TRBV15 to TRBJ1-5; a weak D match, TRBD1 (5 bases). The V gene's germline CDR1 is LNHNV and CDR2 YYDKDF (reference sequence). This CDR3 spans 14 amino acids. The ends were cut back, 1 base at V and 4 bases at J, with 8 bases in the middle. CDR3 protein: CATSRVKGNQPQHF. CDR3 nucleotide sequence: TGTGCCACCAGCAGAGTGAAGGGGAATCAGCCCCAGCATTTT.

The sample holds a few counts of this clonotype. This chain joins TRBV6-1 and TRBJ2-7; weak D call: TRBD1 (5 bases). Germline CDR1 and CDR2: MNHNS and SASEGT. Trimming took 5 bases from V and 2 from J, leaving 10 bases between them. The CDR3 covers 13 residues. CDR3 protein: CASSIGATYEQYV. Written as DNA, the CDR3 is TGTGCCAGCAGTATAGGGGCTACCTACGAGCAGTACGTC.

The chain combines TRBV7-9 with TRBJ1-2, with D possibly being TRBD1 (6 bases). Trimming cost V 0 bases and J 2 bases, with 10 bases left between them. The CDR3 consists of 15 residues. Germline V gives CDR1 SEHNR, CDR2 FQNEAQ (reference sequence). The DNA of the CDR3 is TGTGCCAGCAGCTTAGCGCGAACAGGGAACTATGGCTACACCTTC. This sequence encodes CASSLARTGNYGYTF.

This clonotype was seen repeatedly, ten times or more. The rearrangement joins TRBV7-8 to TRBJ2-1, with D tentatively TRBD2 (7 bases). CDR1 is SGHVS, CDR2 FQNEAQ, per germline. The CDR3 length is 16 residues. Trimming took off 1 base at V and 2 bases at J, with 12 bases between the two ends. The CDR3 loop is CASSLGEGGAYNEQFF. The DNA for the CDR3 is TGTGCCAGCAGCTTAGGTGAGGGGGGGGCCTACAATGAGCAGTTCTTC. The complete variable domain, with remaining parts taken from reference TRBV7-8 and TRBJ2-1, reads GAGVSQSPRYKVAKRGQDVALRCDPISGHVSLFWYQQALGQGPEFLTYFQNEAQLDKSGLPSDRFFAERPEGSVSTLKIQRTQQEDSAVYLCASSLGEGGAYNEQFFGPGTRLTVL.

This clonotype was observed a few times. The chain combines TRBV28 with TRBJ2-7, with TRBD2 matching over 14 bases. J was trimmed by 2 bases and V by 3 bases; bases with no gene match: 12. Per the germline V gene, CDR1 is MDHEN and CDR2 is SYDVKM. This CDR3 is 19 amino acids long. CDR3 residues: CASSFPPGTSGGNTYEQYF. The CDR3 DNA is TGTGCCAGCAGTTTCCCACCCGGGACTAGCGGGGGCAACACCTACGAGCAGTACTTC.

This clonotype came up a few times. CDR3 sequence (DNA): TGTGCCAGCAGCTTACAGGGCGAACGGCAGTACGTC. Translating gives CASSLQGERQYV. V usage is TRBV7-9 and J usage is TRBJ2-7; D may be TRBD1 (5 bases). Between the trimmed V and J ends, which lost 2 bases and 9 bases, there was a span of 11 bases. CDR1 is SEHNR and CDR2 is FQNEAQ in the germline V gene (reference sequence). The CDR3 spans 12 residues.

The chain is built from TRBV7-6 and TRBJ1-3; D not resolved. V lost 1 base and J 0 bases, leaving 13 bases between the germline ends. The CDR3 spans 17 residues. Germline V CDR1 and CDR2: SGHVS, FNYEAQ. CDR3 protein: CASSLEPVPDSGNTIYF. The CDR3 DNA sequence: TGTGCCAGCAGCTTAGAGCCAGTTCCAGACTCTGGAAACACCATATATTTT. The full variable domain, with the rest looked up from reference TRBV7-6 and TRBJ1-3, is GAGVSQSPRYKVTKRGQDVALRCDPISGHVSLYWYRQALGQGPEFLTYFNYEAQQDKSGLPNDRFSAERPEGSISTLTIQRTEQRDSAMYRCASSLEPVPDSGNTIYFGEGSWLTVV.

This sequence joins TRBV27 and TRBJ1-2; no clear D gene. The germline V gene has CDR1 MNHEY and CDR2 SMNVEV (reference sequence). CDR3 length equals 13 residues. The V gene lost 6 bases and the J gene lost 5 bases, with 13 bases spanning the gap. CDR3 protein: CASSPLQPYGYTF. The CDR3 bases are TGTGCCAGCAGCCCGTTACAGCCATATGGCTACACCTTC.

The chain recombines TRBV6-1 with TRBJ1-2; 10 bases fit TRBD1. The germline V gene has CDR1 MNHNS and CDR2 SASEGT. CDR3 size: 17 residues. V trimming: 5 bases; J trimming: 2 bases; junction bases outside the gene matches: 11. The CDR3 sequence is CASSQRDRGPRNYGYTF. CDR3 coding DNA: TGTGCCAGCAGTCAACGGGACAGGGGCCCTAGAAACTATGGCTACACCTTC.

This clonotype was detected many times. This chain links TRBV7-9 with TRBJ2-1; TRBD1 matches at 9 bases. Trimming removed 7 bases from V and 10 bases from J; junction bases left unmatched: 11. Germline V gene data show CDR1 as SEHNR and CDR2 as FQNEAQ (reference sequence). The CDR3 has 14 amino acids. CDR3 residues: CASTLPGQGKEQFF. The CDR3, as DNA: TGTGCCAGCACCCTCCCGGGACAGGGAAAGGAGCAGTTCTTC.

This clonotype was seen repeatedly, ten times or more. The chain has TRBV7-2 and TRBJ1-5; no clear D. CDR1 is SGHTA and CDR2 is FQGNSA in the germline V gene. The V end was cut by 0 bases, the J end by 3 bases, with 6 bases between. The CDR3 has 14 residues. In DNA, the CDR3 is TGTGCCAGCAGCTTAGCCAGCACCAATCAGCCCCAGCATTTT. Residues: CASSLASTNQPQHF.

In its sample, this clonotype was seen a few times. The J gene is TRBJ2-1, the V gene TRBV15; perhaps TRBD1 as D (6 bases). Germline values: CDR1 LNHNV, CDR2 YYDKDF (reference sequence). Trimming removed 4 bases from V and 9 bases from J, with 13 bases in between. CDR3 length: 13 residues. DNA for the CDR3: TGTGCCACCAGCATCGGGACATCAGCTGAGCAGTTCTTC. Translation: CATSIGTSAEQFF.

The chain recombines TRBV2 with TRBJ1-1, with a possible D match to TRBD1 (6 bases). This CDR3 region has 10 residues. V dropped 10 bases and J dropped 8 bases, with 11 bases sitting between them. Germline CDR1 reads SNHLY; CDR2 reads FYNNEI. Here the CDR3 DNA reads TGTGCCATGGGGGGCTCGGAAGCTTTCTTT. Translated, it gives CAMGGSEAFF.

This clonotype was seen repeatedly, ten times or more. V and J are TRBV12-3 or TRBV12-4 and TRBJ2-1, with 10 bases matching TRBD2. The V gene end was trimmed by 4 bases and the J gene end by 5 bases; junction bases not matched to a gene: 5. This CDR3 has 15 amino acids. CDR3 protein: CASSSSGGAHNEQFF. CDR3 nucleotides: TGTGCCAGCAGTTCGAGCGGGGGGGCCCACAATGAGCAGTTCTTC.